This entry lists 24 T cell receptor beta chains sequenced from one sample in a study of blood T cell repertoires in COVID-19. TCRdb's table, derived via immunoSEQ multiplex PCR, lists solely in-frame clones and lacks some. The data show 250,000 to 300,000 clones, approximately 83% seen once. The sequencing input was peripheral blood. Receptors were obtained from a woman aged 70-85 years with acute or convalescent COVID-19.

The V gene is TRBV4-1, the J gene TRBJ2-3; 13 nucleotides line up with TRBD2. The CDR3 has 16 residues. Germline V gives CDR1 MGHRA, CDR2 YSYEKL. With V trimmed by 2 bases and J by 5 bases, 4 bases remained unmatched. CDR3: CASSQTSGGAGDTQYF. The CDR3 DNA follows: TGCGCCAGCAGCCAAACTAGCGGGGGGGCAGGAGATACGCAGTATTTT.

The rearrangement joins TRBV7-9 to TRBJ1-4, with a possible D match to TRBD1 (5 bases). V was trimmed by 5 bases and J by 3 bases, leaving 10 bases between them. The CDR3 totals 14 residues. CDR1 SEHNR and CDR2 FQNEAQ come from the germline V gene (reference sequence). CDR3 sequence: CASSTTASNEKLFF. Here the CDR3 DNA reads TGTGCCAGCAGCACGACAGCCTCTAATGAAAAACTGTTTTTT.

In its sample, this clone was seen a few times. This chain joins TRBV5-4 and TRBJ2-7; tentative D call: TRBD1 (6 bases). CDR3 length: 14 residues. V was clipped by 1 base and J by 2 bases, with 10 bases between them. Per germline, CDR1 SGHNT and CDR2 YYREEE (reference sequence). The CDR3 loop is CASSLTGTTYEQYF. The CDR3 bases are TGTGCCAGCAGCTTGACAGGGACCACCTACGAGCAGTACTTC.

The chain uses TRBV5-4 and TRBJ2-7; 11 bases map to TRBD1. The germline V gene encodes CDR1 SGHNT and CDR2 YYREEE (reference sequence). There are 16 residues in the CDR3. Trimming cost V 4 bases and J 3 bases; bases outside gene matches: 9. The CDR3 is CASSPQGGTGGYEQYF. DNA for the CDR3: TGTGCCAGCAGCCCTCAAGGCGGGACAGGGGGCTACGAGCAGTACTTC.

The chain joins TRBV5-6 to TRBJ2-1; maybe TRBD2 (5 bases). The CDR3 consists of 15 residues. CDR1 and CDR2 (germline): SGHDT, YYEEEE. V was clipped by 4 bases and J by 9 bases, with 20 bases between them. CDR3 nucleotide sequence: TGTGCCAGCAGCGTCCTTGGGCGAGGGTGGGTTGAGCAGTTCTTC. Its protein product is CASSVLGRGWVEQFF.

The chain carries TRBV6-5 and TRBJ2-5, with 7 bases lining up with TRBD2. Germline assignment: CDR1 MNHEY and CDR2 SVGAGI. V gave up 2 bases and J gave up 4 bases; unmatched junction bases: 7. CDR3 length equals 15 residues. CDR3 bases: TGTGCCAGCAGTTACGTTACGGGGAGGGCAGAGACCCAGTACTTC. The encoded protein is CASSYVTGRAETQYF.

CDR3 residues: CASSYSGTAAYEQYF. DNA for the CDR3: TGTGCCAGCAGCTATTCCGGGACAGCCGCTTACGAGCAGTACTTC. The chain links TRBV14 to TRBJ2-7; the match to TRBD1 covers 7 bases. Germline lookup yields CDR1 SGHDN and CDR2 FVKESK. The trim removed 5 bases at V and 4 bases at J, leaving 11 bases unmatched. The CDR3 loop spans 15 amino acids.

The rearrangement uses TRBV4-1 and TRBJ2-1, with 12 positions matching TRBD2. Trimming removed 1 base from V and 0 bases from J; junction bases left unmatched: 7. Germline assignment: CDR1 MGHRA and CDR2 YSYEKL. CDR3 length: 19 amino acids. The CDR3 DNA is TGCGCCAGCAGCCAAGGACTAGCGGGGGACCACAGCTCCTACAATGAGCAGTTCTTC. Residues: CASSQGLAGDHSSYNEQFF.

This clone has just one count. This chain's CDR3 is CASSETGNSPLHF. The CDR3, as DNA: TGTGCCAGCAGTGAAACAGGGAATTCACCCCTCCACTTT. V is TRBV12-3 or TRBV12-4 and J is TRBJ1-6; perhaps TRBD1 as D (6 bases). The CDR3 is 13 amino acids. V was shortened by 5 bases and J by 7 bases, with 9 bases between the two germline ends.

The chain recombines TRBV12-5 with TRBJ2-2; D possibly corresponds to TRBD1 (6 bases). Trimming pared 7 bases from V and 0 bases from J, leaving 15 bases between. Germline values: CDR1 LGHNT, CDR2 FRNRAP. This CDR3 region has 16 residues. The CDR3 region is CASAPPDRPNTGELFF. CDR3 DNA sequence: TGTGCTAGTGCCCCCCCGGACAGACCGAACACCGGGGAGCTGTTTTTT. Full variable domain (rest looked up from reference TRBV12-5 and TRBJ2-2): DARVTQTPRHKVTEMGQEVTMRCQPILGHNTVFWYRQTMMQGLELLAYFRNRAPLDDSGMPKDRFSAEMPDATLATLKIQPSEPRDSAVYFCASAPPDRPNTGELFFGEGSRLTVL.

The chain joins TRBV7-2 to TRBJ2-5; TRBD2 might be the D (6 bases). The CDR3 runs 16 residues. From germline, CDR1 is SGHTA and CDR2 FQGNSA. V was clipped by 4 bases and J by 3 bases, with 18 bases between them. The CDR3 region has the DNA TGTGCCAGCAGCTCGCGCCCGGGACTTGCAAAAGAGACCCAGTACTTC. Translating gives CASSSRPGLAKETQYF.

V usage is TRBV24-1 and J usage is TRBJ1-5; 7 nucleotides align to TRBD1. Germline CDR1 and CDR2: KGHDR and SFDVKD. V shed 9 bases and J 0 bases; nucleotides not matched to a gene: 4. CDR3 length: 14 amino acids. CDR3 loop: CATGTAYSNQPQHF. For the CDR3, the DNA is TGTGCCACCGGGACAGCCTATAGCAATCAGCCCCAGCATTTT.

The chain uses TRBV6-5 and TRBJ2-3; tentatively, D is TRBD1 (7 bases). Trimming shortened V by 0 bases and J by 6 bases, and 16 bases separated the two germline ends. The CDR3 length is 16 residues. Germline V lookup: CDR1 MNHEY, CDR2 SVGAGI. The CDR3, as DNA: TGTGCCAGCAGTTACTCGATCGGCCCAGGGGGGGATACGCAGTATTTT. As protein: CASSYSIGPGGDTQYF.

The chain has TRBV28 and TRBJ2-7, with 9 positions matching TRBD1. The V segment lost 5 bases and the J segment 9 bases; nucleotides outside the gene matches: 8. The V gene's germline CDR1 is MDHEN and CDR2 SYDVKM. There are 13 residues in the CDR3. The CDR3 region has the DNA TGTGCCAGCAGTCCAAGGGACAGGGAGCGGCAGTACTTC. This translates into CASSPRDRERQYF.

V is TRBV20-1 and J is TRBJ2-1; 9 bases align to TRBD1. J lost 4 bases, V lost 3 bases, and 10 bases had no gene match. The CDR3 is 16 amino acids. CDR1 is DFQATT and CDR2 is SNEGSKA in the germline V gene (reference sequence). The CDR3 coding sequence is TGCAGTGCTAGTGGAGTTCGACAGGGGGATTACAATGAGCAGTTCTTC. It codes for CSASGVRQGDYNEQFF.

Points on this clone: The junction does not match germline at one end; this may be a read error. The chain carries TRBV9 and TRBJ1-1, with D unresolved. Germline loops: CDR1 SGDLS, CDR2 YYNGEE. This CDR3 region has 14 residues. The CDR3 nucleotides are TGTGCCAGCAACGTAGGTCCGGGAGGCACTGAAGCTTTCTTT. Amino acid sequence: CASNVGPGGTEAFF.

The sample holds a few counts of this clone. The gene calls are TRBV5-1 and TRBJ2-6; no firm D call. Trimming removed 3 bases at V and 2 bases at J, with 3 bases between. The CDR3 loop spans 13 amino acids. The germline CDR1 and CDR2 sequences are SGHRS and YFSETQ. CDR3 sequence reads: CASSSTGANVLTF. Written as DNA, the CDR3 is TGCGCCAGCAGCTCCACTGGGGCCAACGTCCTGACTTTC. Full variable domain (missing parts from reference TRBV5-1 and TRBJ2-6): KAGVTQTPRYLIKTRGQQVTLSCSPISGHRSVSWYQQTPGQGLQFLFEYFSETQRNKGNFPGRFSGRQFSNSRSEMNVSTLELGDSALYLCASSSTGANVLTFGAGSRLTVL.

The chain employs TRBV30 and TRBJ1-1, with D possibly matching TRBD1 (5 bases). V was clipped by 3 bases and J by 0 bases, with 14 bases between them. This CDR3 comprises 15 residues. Germline loops: CDR1 GTSNPN, CDR2 SVGIG (reference sequence). The CDR3 nucleotides are TGTGCCTGGAGCCCCCCGACAGCGATGAACACTGAAGCTTTCTTT. Translating it yields CAWSPPTAMNTEAFF.

CDR3 coding DNA: TGTGCCAGTACTAATACGGCGGGTTTAAGGCGGATAGATACGCAGTATTTT. It yields the protein CASTNTAGLRRIDTQYF. The chain uses TRBV19 and TRBJ2-3; D is possibly TRBD2 (5 bases). The CDR3 contains 17 residues. CDR1 and CDR2 from the germline V gene are LNHDA and SQIVND (reference sequence). V was shortened by 7 bases and J by 5 bases, with 25 bases between the two germline ends.

The chain joins TRBV11-2 to TRBJ2-3; 8 bases map to TRBD2. This CDR3 spans 16 amino acids. V lost 5 bases and J lost 0; bases outside the gene matches: 7. CDR1 and CDR2 (germline): SGHAT, FQNNGV. The CDR3 loop reads CASSPTGGGSTDTQYF. Here the CDR3 DNA reads TGTGCCAGCAGCCCTACCGGGGGGGGGAGCACAGATACGCAGTATTTT.

This CDR3 is CSVDSGTEYGYTF. CDR3 bases: TGCAGCGTTGATTCCGGGACTGAGTATGGCTACACCTTC. The chain combines TRBV29-1 with TRBJ1-2; weak D call: TRBD1 (5 bases). The CDR3 extends over 13 amino acids. V dropped 3 bases and J dropped 5 bases, with 13 bases sitting between them. From germline, CDR1 is SQVTM and CDR2 ANQGSEA.

The chain is built from TRBV27 and TRBJ2-7, with D possibly TRBD1 on 5 matching bases. The germline gives CDR1 MNHEY, CDR2 SMNVEV (reference sequence). The V gene lost 3 bases and the J gene lost 1 base, with 22 bases spanning the gap. CDR3 length: 18 amino acids. CDR3 region: CASSFRAIPNRQSYEQYF. CDR3 bases: TGTGCCAGCAGTTTTAGGGCTATCCCGAACCGACAGTCCTACGAGCAGTACTTC.

V gene TRBV10-3 combines with J gene TRBJ1-1; no firm D call. Germline lookup yields CDR1 ENHRY and CDR2 SYGVKD. Trimming stripped 10 bases from V and 4 bases from J, with 10 bases between. The CDR3 length is 11 residues. The CDR3 loop reads CATRSGTEAFF. The CDR3 DNA reads TGTGCCACACGGTCGGGCACTGAAGCTTTCTTT.

The rearrangement links TRBV18 to TRBJ1-6, with D tentatively TRBD1 (6 bases). The CDR3 spans 15 residues. From germline, CDR1 is KGHSH and CDR2 LQKENI. V was trimmed by 3 bases and J by 5 bases, leaving 11 bases between them. The DNA for the CDR3 is TGTGCCAGCTCACCCAGGGGACCCGATAATTCACCCCTCCACTTT. Translated, it gives CASSPRGPDNSPLHF.